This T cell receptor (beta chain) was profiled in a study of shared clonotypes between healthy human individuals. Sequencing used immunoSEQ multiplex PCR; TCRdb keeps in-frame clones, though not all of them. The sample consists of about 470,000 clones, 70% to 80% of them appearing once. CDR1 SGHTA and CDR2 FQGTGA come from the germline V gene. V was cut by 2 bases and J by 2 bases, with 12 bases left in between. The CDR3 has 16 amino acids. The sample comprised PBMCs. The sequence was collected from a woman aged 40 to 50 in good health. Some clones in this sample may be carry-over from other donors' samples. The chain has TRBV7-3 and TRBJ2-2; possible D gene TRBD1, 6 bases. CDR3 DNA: TGTGCCAGCAGCTTATCCCGGACAGAAAACACCGGGGAGCTGTTTTTT. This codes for CASSLSRTENTGELFF. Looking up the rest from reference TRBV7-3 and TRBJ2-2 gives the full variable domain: GAGVSQTPSNKVTEKGKYVELRCDPISGHTALYWYRQSLGQGPEFLIYFQGTGAADDSGLPNDRFFAVRPEGSVSTLKIQRTERGDSAVYLCASSLSRTENTGELFFGEGSRLTVL.